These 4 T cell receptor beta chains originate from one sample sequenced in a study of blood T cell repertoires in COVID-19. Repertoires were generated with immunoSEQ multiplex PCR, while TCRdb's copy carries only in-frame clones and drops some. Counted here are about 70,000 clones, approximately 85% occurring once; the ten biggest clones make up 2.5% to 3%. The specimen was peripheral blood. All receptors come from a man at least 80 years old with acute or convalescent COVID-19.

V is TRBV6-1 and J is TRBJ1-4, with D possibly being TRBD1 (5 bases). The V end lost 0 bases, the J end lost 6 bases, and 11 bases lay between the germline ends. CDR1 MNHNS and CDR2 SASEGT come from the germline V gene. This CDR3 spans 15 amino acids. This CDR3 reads CASSEALGPYEKLFF. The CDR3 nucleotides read TGTGCCAGCAGTGAAGCGCTGGGGCCCTATGAAAAACTGTTTTTT.

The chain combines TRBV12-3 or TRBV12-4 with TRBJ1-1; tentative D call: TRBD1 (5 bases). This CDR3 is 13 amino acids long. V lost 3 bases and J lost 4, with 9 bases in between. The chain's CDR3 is CASSFQGGTEAFF. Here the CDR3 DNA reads TGTGCCAGCAGTTTTCAGGGCGGCACTGAAGCTTTCTTT.

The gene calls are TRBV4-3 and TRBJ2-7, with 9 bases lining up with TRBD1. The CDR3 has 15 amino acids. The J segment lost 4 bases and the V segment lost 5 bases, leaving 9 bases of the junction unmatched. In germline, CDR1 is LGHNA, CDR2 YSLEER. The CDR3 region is CASSSRPGQGYEQYF. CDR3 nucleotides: TGCGCCAGCAGCTCTAGACCGGGACAGGGTTACGAGCAGTACTTC.

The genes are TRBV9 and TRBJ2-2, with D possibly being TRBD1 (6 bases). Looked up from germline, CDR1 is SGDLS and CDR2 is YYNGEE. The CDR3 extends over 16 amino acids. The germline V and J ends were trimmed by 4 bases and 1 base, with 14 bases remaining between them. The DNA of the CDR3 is TGTGCCAGCAGCCTAGATGGACAGTGGAACACCGGGGAGCTGTTTTTT. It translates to CASSLDGQWNTGELFF.